This T cell receptor (beta chain) was captured by sequencing in a study of cytomegalovirus exposure and HLA in healthy donors. Study context: Assignment to the Caucasian-associated ancestry cluster applied to around 82% of the approximately 400 genotyped donors.

The study, taken as a whole, reports: A list of approximately 160 TCR beta chains associated with cytomegalovirus was given. A later analysis linked a missense variant in DCLRE1C to the trimming of TCR beta V and J genes. DRB1 showed the most TCR associations and HLA-C the fewest in a later analysis, as rates varied by HLA locus.

The J segment lost 6 bases and the V segment lost 2 bases, leaving 14 bases of the junction unmatched. Germline CDR1 and CDR2: ENHRY and SYGVKD. This CDR3 is built from 17 residues. Primers included in the PCR were 60 Vbeta and 13 Jbeta primers. Sequencing was performed with immunoSEQ multiplex PCR; in TCRdb, only in-frame clones are kept and a portion is missing. Counted here are tens of thousands of clones, about four fifths occurring once; the ten biggest clones make up 3.5% to 4%. About this clone: Antigen: not known.

Sequencing was performed on PBMCs. This TCR derives from a man aged 50-59 years in good health and CMV-seronegative. V usage is TRBV10-3 and J usage is TRBJ2-3; 7 nucleotides match TRBD2. CDR3 nucleotides: TGTGCCATCAGTGAGAACGGTGGCGGGAGCGTTTTGGATACGCAGTATTTT. This sequence encodes CAISENGGGSVLDTQYF.